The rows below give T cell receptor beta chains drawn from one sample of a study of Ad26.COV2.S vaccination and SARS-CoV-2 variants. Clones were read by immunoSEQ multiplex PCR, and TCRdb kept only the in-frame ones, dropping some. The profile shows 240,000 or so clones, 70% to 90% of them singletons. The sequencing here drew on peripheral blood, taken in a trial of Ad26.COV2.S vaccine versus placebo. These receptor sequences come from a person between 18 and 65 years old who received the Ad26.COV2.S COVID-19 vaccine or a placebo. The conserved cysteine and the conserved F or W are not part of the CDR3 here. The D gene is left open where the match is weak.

cdr3_aa: ASSPTGNEQY
d_call: NA
v_call: TRBV7-8

cdr3_aa: ASRAGHMSSGNTIY
d_call: NA
v_call: TRBV7-2

cdr3_aa: ASSSGTNSWEQY
d_call: TRBD2
v_call: TRBV5-4

cdr3_aa: ASSLGLYSYNEQF
d_call: NA
v_call: TRBV7-3

cdr3_aa: ASSLPGTSNEQF
d_call: NA
v_call: TRBV5-4

cdr3_aa: ASSDRGTDTQY
d_call: NA
v_call: TRBV6-4

cdr3_aa: ASSQAGGAWETQY
d_call: TRBD2
v_call: TRBV4-3

cdr3_aa: ASSPSLTGIETQY
d_call: NA
v_call: TRBV18

cdr3_aa: ASRRWGSGRAAETQY
d_call: TRBD2
v_call: TRBV5-4

cdr3_aa: AWSPGSYGYT
d_call: NA
v_call: TRBV30

cdr3_aa: ASSLTSGEQF
d_call: TRBD2
v_call: TRBV27

cdr3_aa: ASRGGAPNTEAF
d_call: NA
v_call: TRBV28

cdr3_aa: ASSETSVLAGAGEQY
d_call: TRBD2
v_call: TRBV2

cdr3_aa: ASSHQGGGTDTQY
d_call: NA
v_call: TRBV3-1/TRBV3-2

cdr3_aa: ASSLRGAHGELF
d_call: NA
v_call: TRBV27

cdr3_aa: ASSLEPAGNTIY
d_call: NA
v_call: TRBV5-1

cdr3_aa: ASTSRDRDEQY
d_call: TRBD1
v_call: TRBV19

cdr3_aa: ASSFDRGTYEQY
d_call: TRBD1
v_call: TRBV7-2

cdr3_aa: ASSLVVTGPGYGYT
d_call: TRBD1
v_call: TRBV7-2

cdr3_aa: ASSLDRTKNEQY
d_call: NA
v_call: TRBV7-9

cdr3_aa: ASMGQGSSGNTIY
d_call: TRBD1
v_call: TRBV6-5

cdr3_aa: ASSLARTVEAF
d_call: NA
v_call: TRBV7-8

cdr3_aa: ASSVGGMDTGELF
d_call: NA
v_call: TRBV9

cdr3_aa: ASSFSGLVSHEQF
d_call: TRBD2
v_call: TRBV5-1

cdr3_aa: ASSHGVWETQY
d_call: NA
v_call: TRBV4-3

cdr3_aa: AWSVNRGGNQPQH
d_call: TRBD1
v_call: TRBV30

cdr3_aa: ASSQDRGNQPQH
d_call: NA
v_call: TRBV4-3

cdr3_aa: ASSQERGGHLGNEQF
d_call: TRBD2
v_call: TRBV4-3

cdr3_aa: AISDRGNSPLH
d_call: TRBD1
v_call: TRBV10-3

cdr3_aa: ASSRTGYSYNEQF
d_call: TRBD1
v_call: TRBV14

cdr3_aa: ASSYRAPHGYT
d_call: NA
v_call: TRBV2

cdr3_aa: ASSSGLAGNYEQY
d_call: TRBD2
v_call: TRBV5-1

cdr3_aa: ASSLNAGPSAKNIQY
d_call: NA
v_call: TRBV5-1

cdr3_aa: ASSALRDSPYGYT
d_call: TRBD1
v_call: TRBV10-1

cdr3_aa: ASSLVLAGTTGELF
d_call: TRBD2
v_call: TRBV7-9

cdr3_aa: ASSPWGRGAYNEQF
d_call: TRBD2
v_call: TRBV5-4

cdr3_aa: ASSNWRPQETQY
d_call: NA
v_call: TRBV28

cdr3_aa: ASSFSGQGYEQY
d_call: TRBD1
v_call: TRBV28

cdr3_aa: ASSSTGIMNTEAF
d_call: NA
v_call: TRBV7-3

cdr3_aa: AISSGTLAGSEQY
d_call: NA
v_call: TRBV10-3

cdr3_aa: ASSQDKGTYEQY
d_call: NA
v_call: TRBV4-2

cdr3_aa: ASSDGTDEQY
d_call: NA
v_call: TRBV9

cdr3_aa: SVELSEDYGYT
d_call: NA
v_call: TRBV29-1

cdr3_aa: ASSQDWNTGQY
d_call: NA
v_call: TRBV3-1/TRBV3-2

cdr3_aa: AAGREGSYNEQF
d_call: TRBD2
v_call: TRBV10-3

cdr3_aa: ASSPTERYQETQY
d_call: NA
v_call: TRBV6-2/TRBV6-3

cdr3_aa: ASSQVLIRSKDSGNTIY
d_call: NA
v_call: TRBV3-1/TRBV3-2

cdr3_aa: ASSLSARSTDTQY
d_call: NA
v_call: TRBV7-3

cdr3_aa: ASSLGTSGRYYEQF
d_call: TRBD2
v_call: TRBV5-8

cdr3_aa: ASKDRGNTEAF
d_call: TRBD1
v_call: TRBV19

cdr3_aa: ASSRVPGQGLNYGYT
d_call: TRBD1
v_call: TRBV3-1/TRBV3-2

cdr3_aa: ASSLDLGRAYEQY
d_call: NA
v_call: TRBV7-2

cdr3_aa: ASSSHMGSGNTIY
d_call: NA
v_call: TRBV7-6

cdr3_aa: ASSQVVGNTIY
d_call: NA
v_call: TRBV3-1/TRBV3-2

cdr3_aa: ASSSQGSGELF
d_call: NA
v_call: TRBV7-9

cdr3_aa: ASSSWGPPTDTQY
d_call: NA
v_call: TRBV7-3

cdr3_aa: AAFKVEAFSYEQY
d_call: NA
v_call: TRBV10-2

cdr3_aa: SVVRTGNTEAF
d_call: TRBD1
v_call: TRBV29-1